One sample yielded the 23 T cell receptor beta chains listed below, sequenced in a study of cytomegalovirus exposure and HLA in healthy donors. The study ran its PCR with 60 Vbeta and 13 Jbeta primers. Method: immunoSEQ multiplex PCR; TCRdb's copy keeps in-frame clones and lacks some. This table holds fewer than 200,000 clones, around 84% found once. Sequencing was performed on PBMCs. The receptors here all came from a girl aged 2 to 9 in good health and CMV-seropositive.

The chain couples TRBV5-1 to TRBJ1-2, with D possibly TRBD1 on 6 matching bases. The germline V gene has CDR1 SGHRS and CDR2 YFSETQ. This CDR3 is built from 14 residues. Trimming shortened V by 2 bases and J by 4 bases, and 12 bases separated the two germline ends. CDR3: CASSFQGPSYGYTF. The CDR3 DNA is TGCGCCAGCAGCTTCCAGGGGCCTAGCTATGGCTACACCTTC.

The chain recombines TRBV6-5 with TRBJ2-1; 7 bases agree with TRBD1. The CDR3 length is 15 residues. Germline trimming cut 6 bases from V and 4 bases from J; bases unmatched to any gene: 9. The germline V gene encodes CDR1 MNHEY and CDR2 SVGAGI. The CDR3 DNA reads as TGTGCCAGCAGGCAGTGGGACAGCCTATACAATGAGCAGTTCTTC. Its protein is CASRQWDSLYNEQFF.

The chain joins TRBV29-1 to TRBJ1-1; TRBD1 agrees at 8 bases. CDR1 and CDR2 from the germline V gene are SQVTM and ANQGSEA. The CDR3 is 13 residues long. V was clipped by 7 bases and J by 1 base; unmatched bases: 5. The CDR3 here is CSAITGGNTEAFF. CDR3 DNA: TGCAGCGCGATAACAGGGGGGAACACTGAAGCTTTCTTT.

The rearrangement uses TRBV23-1 and TRBJ2-7; no reliable D call. TRBV23-1 is annotated as an ORF whose role is uncertain. The V end lost 0 bases, the J end lost 1 base, and 7 bases lay between the germline ends. This CDR3 contains 14 residues. The CDR3: CASSQSHRSYEQYF. The CDR3 region has the DNA TGCGCCAGCAGTCAATCGCACAGATCCTACGAGCAGTACTTC.

CDR3 in DNA: TGTGCCAGCAGCTTGAGGGCATTGAACACTGAAGCTTTCTTT. Translating gives CASSLRALNTEAFF. The rearrangement joins TRBV11-2 to TRBJ1-1, with D uncertain. The CDR3 is made up of 14 amino acids. Germline V gene data show CDR1 as SGHAT and CDR2 as FQNNGV. V was trimmed by 3 bases and J by 0 bases, leaving 8 bases between them.

J is TRBJ2-7 and V is TRBV10-2; possible D gene TRBD1, 7 bases. V lost 6 bases to trimming and J lost 4 bases, with 10 bases between them. CDR3 size: 12 residues. Germline V gene data show CDR1 as WSHSY and CDR2 as SAAADI. The CDR3 spells CASRQGGYEQYF. The CDR3 DNA sequence: TGCGCCAGCAGGCAGGGGGGATACGAGCAGTACTTC.

This clone was found a few times. The DNA of the CDR3 is TGTGCCAGCAGCACCGTACAGGGGCAGCCCCAGCATTTT. Protein: CASSTVQGQPQHF. The chain has TRBV6-5 and TRBJ1-5, with 7 nucleotides matching TRBD1. The ends lost 6 bases at V and 7 bases at J; junction bases unmatched: 6. From germline, CDR1 is MNHEY and CDR2 SVGAGI. This CDR3 contains 13 residues.

The chain combines TRBV5-1 with TRBJ2-1; 11 bases are a match to TRBD2. V trimming: 4 bases; J trimming: 3 bases; junction bases outside the gene matches: 3. The germline V gene has CDR1 SGHRS and CDR2 YFSETQ. This CDR3 has 15 residues. CDR3 sequence (DNA): TGCGCCAGCAGCCCTACTAGCGGGAGCTACAATGAGCAGTTCTTC. It encodes CASSPTSGSYNEQFF.

This sequence joins TRBV5-1 and TRBJ2-7; D unresolved. CDR3 length equals 14 residues. Germline values: CDR1 SGHRS, CDR2 YFSETQ. V lost 5 bases, J lost 0 bases, and 12 bases lay in between. Here the CDR3 DNA reads TGCGCCAGCAGGCCCAGAGGCACCTCCTACGAGCAGTACTTC. Protein sequence: CASRPRGTSYEQYF.

This clone came up a few times. This rearrangement joins TRBV2 to TRBJ1-2; a weak D match, TRBD1 (5 bases). This CDR3 region has 14 residues. Between the trimmed V and J ends, which lost 6 bases and 3 bases, there was a span of 14 bases. The V gene's germline CDR1 is SNHLY and CDR2 FYNNEI. The DNA for the CDR3 is TGTGCCAGCAGAGACACCCAGGGTCACTATGGCTACACCTTC. It is translated as CASRDTQGHYGYTF.

V and J are TRBV7-2 and TRBJ2-5, with a weak D call TRBD1 (6 bases). With the DNA end fitting TRBJ2-7 better, the J assignment may be wrong. The CDR3 covers 12 residues. From germline, CDR1 is SGHTA and CDR2 FQGNSA. The CDR3 DNA reads TGTGCCAGCAGCGCCACAGGGTACGAGCAGTACTTC. This gives the protein CASSATGYEQYF.

This sequence joins TRBV5-4 and TRBJ2-3; D perhaps matches TRBD2 (5 bases). Germline V gives CDR1 SGHNT, CDR2 YYREEE (reference sequence). V lost 0 bases to trimming and J lost 2 bases, with 13 bases between them. This CDR3 has 16 residues. This CDR3 is CASSLARATYTDTQYF. CDR3 nucleotides: TGTGCCAGCAGCTTGGCGAGGGCGACGTACACAGATACGCAGTATTTT.

This chain uses TRBV7-3 with TRBJ2-5; 10 nucleotides line up with TRBD2. This CDR3 is built from 16 residues. Germline CDR1 SGHTA, CDR2 FQGTGA. J gave up 4 bases and V 5 bases, and 10 bases lay outside the gene matches. In nucleotides, the CDR3 is TGTGCCAGCAGCCCGCTGGGTAGACTAGCGGGAGAGACCCAGTACTTC. Translated, it gives CASSPLGRLAGETQYF.

CDR3 bases: TGTGCCAGCAGTTCCCGGGACAGGGATCGTGAGCAGTATTTT. Translating gives CASSSRDRDREQYF. This chain connects TRBV2 to TRBJ2-3; 9 bases fit TRBD1. Looked up from germline, CDR1 is SNHLY and CDR2 is FYNNEI. This CDR3 contains 14 residues. V lost 5 bases and J lost 11; bases outside the gene matches: 11.

This clone has a single count. This chain joins TRBV7-8 and TRBJ2-7, with 7 bases identical to TRBD2. The CDR3 contains 16 residues. Germline values: CDR1 SGHVS, CDR2 FQNEAQ. Trimming at V came to 2 bases and at J to 4 bases, leaving 11 bases not matched to a gene. The CDR3: CASSLNPAAGEYEQYF. The DNA for the CDR3 is TGTGCCAGCAGCTTAAATCCGGCGGCGGGGGAATACGAGCAGTACTTC.

The chain links TRBV28 to TRBJ2-1; 7 bases are shared with TRBD2. Germline-derived CDR1 and CDR2 are MDHEN and SYDVKM. The V segment lost 11 bases and the J segment 3 bases; nucleotides outside the gene matches: 7. The CDR3 spans 13 residues. The CDR3 is CAVGGWDYNEQFF. The CDR3 DNA reads TGTGCCGTGGGAGGGTGGGACTACAATGAGCAGTTCTTC.

This CDR3 reads CASSFKTSGSADEQFF. In DNA, the CDR3 is TGCGCCAGCAGCTTCAAGACTAGCGGGAGCGCCGATGAGCAGTTCTTC. The J gene is TRBJ2-1, the V gene TRBV5-1; 12 positions agree with TRBD2. The CDR3 extends over 16 amino acids. Germline V gives CDR1 SGHRS, CDR2 YFSETQ. Unmatched junction bases numbered 8, after V lost 2 bases and J lost 8 bases.

This chain connects TRBV10-3 to TRBJ2-2; weak D call: TRBD2 (5 bases). Trimming removed 10 bases from V and 4 bases from J, with 16 bases in between. The CDR3 has 14 residues. The germline CDR1 and CDR2 sequences are ENHRY and SYGVKD. CDR3 sequence (DNA): TGTGCCACCAAATCGGGCGAGGGCACCGGGGAGCTGTTTTTT. It yields the protein CATKSGEGTGELFF.

The chain employs TRBV7-2 and TRBJ2-7; no firm D call. Trimming took 5 bases from V and 3 from J, leaving 5 bases between them. Looked up from germline, CDR1 is SGHTA and CDR2 is FQGNSA. The CDR3 consists of 11 residues. In DNA, the CDR3 is TGTGCCAGCAGCCGACACTACGAGCAGTACTTC. Its protein product is CASSRHYEQYF.

The rearrangement links TRBV5-5 to TRBJ2-7; 7 nucleotides align to TRBD2. J gave up 6 bases and V 6 bases, and 12 bases lay outside the gene matches. Germline loops: CDR1 SGHKS, CDR2 YYEKEE (reference sequence). The CDR3 has 14 amino acids. CDR3 sequence (DNA): TGTGCCAGCACCCCTGGGGGGGAGATGGGCGAGCAGTACTTC. Encoded protein: CASTPGGEMGEQYF.

V and J are TRBV4-1 and TRBJ1-2; D is perhaps TRBD1 (5 bases). The CDR3 has 14 residues. Germline V gene data show CDR1 as MGHRA and CDR2 as YSYEKL. Trimming pared 0 bases from V and 7 bases from J, leaving 12 bases between. CDR3 residues: CASSQDGRAVGYTF. The CDR3 bases are TGCGCCAGCAGCCAAGATGGCAGGGCTGTTGGCTACACCTTC.

The J gene is TRBJ1-2, the V gene TRBV5-1, with D perhaps TRBD1 (5 bases). V was clipped by 5 bases and J by 7 bases, with 15 bases between them. CDR3 length equals 13 residues. Germline CDR1 and CDR2: SGHRS and YFSETQ. The CDR3 region is CASSREPGCGYTF. CDR3 in DNA: TGCGCCAGCAGTCGAGAGCCAGGGTGTGGCTACACCTTC.

V usage is TRBV28 and J usage is TRBJ1-1; D not certain. Deletions cut 7 bases from V and 1 base from J, with 22 bases between. CDR1 is MDHEN, CDR2 SYDVKM, per germline. This CDR3 has 17 residues. The CDR3 loop is CASTMGVALRGNTEAFF. CDR3 bases: TGTGCCAGCACTATGGGCGTTGCTTTACGGGGGAACACTGAAGCTTTCTTT. The entire variable domain, with the rest obtained from reference TRBV28 and TRBJ1-1, is as follows: DVKVTQSSRYLVKRTGEKVFLECVQDMDHENMFWYRQDPGLGLRLIYFSYDVKMKEKGDIPEGYSVSREKKERFSLILESASTNQTSMYLCASTMGVALRGNTEAFFGQGTRLTVV.